This T cell receptor beta chain derives from a study of T cell changes during pregnancy in multiple sclerosis. The CDR3 length is 13 residues. Per germline, CDR1 MNHEY and CDR2 SMNVEV (reference sequence). The ends were cut back, 1 base at V and 7 bases at J, with 7 bases in the middle. Sequenced by immunoSEQ multiplex PCR; TCRdb stores in-frame clones only, minus some. The sample has approximately 93,000 clones; 75% to 95% are singletons. The gene calls are TRBV27 and TRBJ1-4; no clear D. The sequence was collected from a female donor in good health, enrolled as a control in a pregnancy study. The source material was peripheral blood, sampled in the first trimester of pregnancy. The CDR3 sequence: CASSLYPGEKLFF. The CDR3 region has the DNA TGTGCCAGCAGTTTATATCCAGGTGAAAAACTGTTTTTT.